The entry that follows covers one T cell receptor beta chain sequence. What it binds is unknown. The table came from immunoSEQ multiplex PCR; TCRdb's copy has only in-frame clones and leaves some out. The sample includes 120,000 or so clones, around 90% seen only once; the top ten take about 7.8%. The sample comes from a study of T cell responses to AZD1222 COVID-19 vaccine. Germline V gene sequence: CDR1 SEHNR, CDR2 FQNEAQ (reference sequence). This CDR3 contains 16 residues. Trimming left V 2 bases short and J 3 bases short, with 17 bases between. Notes on the study in general: White British ancestry dominated among donors, who included more females, and clonal diversity was possibly underestimated.

The J gene is TRBJ2-7, the V gene TRBV7-9, with D perhaps matching TRBD1 (6 bases). This specimen consisted of peripheral blood, obtained on day 0 of AZD1222 vaccination. The TCR sequence derives from an adult in good health. This CDR3 is CASSLNRGHENYEQYF. CDR3 in DNA: TGTGCCAGCAGCTTAAACCGGGGACACGAGAACTACGAGCAGTACTTC.